These T cell receptor beta chains were read from a single sample in a study of blood T cells in healthy people across ages. A single record per CDR3 protein comes from TCRdb applying MiXCR to the 5' RACE reads. The sample has some 930,000 distinct CDR3 sequences, just under 30% seen once. The sample also formed part of further work on T cells of mothers and their children.

Specimen: blood. Receptors were obtained from a woman in her forties in good health. The CDR3 runs from the conserved cysteine through the conserved F or W. A D gene is named only where the DNA matches it firmly. Clone size is shown for a subset of rows, as once, few, many or a class of expanded clone.

cdr3_nt cdr3_aa j_call clone_size v_call d_call
TGTGCCAGCACTCTAGCGGGGTCCCCCTACGAGCAGTACTTC CASTLAGSPYEQYF TRBJ2-7 . TRBV6-1 TRBD2
TGTGCCAGCAGTTTTACAGATGGGCAGGTCTACGAGCAGTACTTC CASSFTDGQVYEQYF TRBJ2-7 . TRBV12-3/TRBV12-4 .
TGTGCCAGCAGCGTGCCGAGGACAGGGGGGAATGAGCAGTTCTTC CASSVPRTGGNEQFF TRBJ2-1 many TRBV5-5 TRBD1
TGCAGTGCTAGACCTCCTCCGGGACAGGAGGTCCCCTATACGCAGTATTTT CSARPPPGQEVPYTQYF TRBJ2-3 . TRBV20-1 TRBD1
TGTGCCAGCAGCCTCCCAACTGGGGTGGGCACAGATACGCAGTATTTT CASSLPTGVGTDTQYF TRBJ2-3 few TRBV9 .
TGTGCCAGCAGTGATGCCCCCGGACACTACGAGCAGTACTTC CASSDAPGHYEQYF TRBJ2-7 many TRBV25-1 .
TGTGCCAGCAGTGAGGCTAGCGGGGGGGCAGATACGCGGTATTTT CASSEASGGADTRYF TRBJ2-3 . TRBV6-1 TRBD2
TGTGCCAGCAGCGCAGAGACAGGGGTCGAGCAGTACTTC CASSAETGVEQYF TRBJ2-7 many TRBV9 TRBD1
TGTGCCAGCAGCCCCAGCGGGGGGCCTGTGAATGAGCAGTTCTTC CASSPSGGPVNEQFF TRBJ2-1 many TRBV12-3/TRBV12-4 TRBD2
TGTGCCAGCAGCCCAAATACAGGGAGCTCCTACAATGAGCAGTTCTTC CASSPNTGSSYNEQFF TRBJ2-1 few TRBV7-2 .
TGCGCCAGCAACTACGGGACTGACGCTCTCTATGGCTACACCTTC CASNYGTDALYGYTF TRBJ1-2 few TRBV5-1 .
TGTGCCAGCAGCTTAGAGGACAGGGACTTACGAGAGACCCAGTACTTC CASSLEDRDLRETQYF TRBJ2-5 . TRBV7-2 TRBD1
TGTGCCAGCAGCCGGGAAGGGAAGCGGACGTCCACAGATACGCAGTATTTT CASSREGKRTSTDTQYF TRBJ2-3 . TRBV5-4 .
TGTGCCAGCAGTCAATCTCCGGGACAGGGAGGCTATGGCTACACCTTC CASSQSPGQGGYGYTF TRBJ1-2 . TRBV4-2 TRBD1
TGTGCCAGCAGCTTTGTCGCGGGGAAGGACTATGGCTACACCTTC CASSFVAGKDYGYTF TRBJ1-2 . TRBV5-5 .
TGTGCCACCTGTTCGTGGGGTAACTATGGCTACACCTTC CATCSWGNYGYTF TRBJ1-2 many TRBV6-5 .
TGCAGTGCTAGGGCACTAGCTTCCGATGAGCAGTTCTTC CSARALASDEQFF TRBJ2-1 . TRBV20-1 .
TGTGCCAGCAGCGTAGCACAGGGTGAGACCCAGTACTTC CASSVAQGETQYF TRBJ2-5 many TRBV9 .
TGTGCCACCAGCAGAGATAACGGGGGGAATCAGCCCCAGCATTTT CATSRDNGGNQPQHF TRBJ1-5 . TRBV15 .
TGTGCCAGCAGCTCACCCGGGACATATTCCTACGAGCAGTACTTC CASSSPGTYSYEQYF TRBJ2-7 . TRBV7-8 .
TGTGCCAGCAGCTTAGTGCTAGTATCAGATACGCAGTATTTT CASSLVLVSDTQYF TRBJ2-3 few TRBV7-9 .
TGTGCCACCAGCAGAGATTCTGCAGGGGCCTCCTACGAGCAGTACTTC CATSRDSAGASYEQYF TRBJ2-7 many TRBV15 .
TGTGCCAGCAGTGAAAGTTGGCGGGCCGTCAGCACGGATACGCAGTATTTT CASSESWRAVSTDTQYF TRBJ2-3 . TRBV6-1 .
TGCGCCAGCAGCCAAGATCCCAGGGCCCCCTATGGCTACACCTTC CASSQDPRAPYGYTF TRBJ1-2 many TRBV4-1 .